The source of this T cell receptor beta chain is a study of beta chain features in type 1 diabetes. The CDR3 is made up of 15 amino acids. The V end lost 4 bases, the J end lost 3 bases, and 16 bases lay between the germline ends. Germline V gene lookup returns CDR1 SGHRS and CDR2 YFSETQ. Reverse transcribing all isolated RNA meant expressed TCRB transcripts were sequenced. Generated by immunoSEQ multiplex PCR, the TCRdb table keeps only in-frame clones and is missing some. The sample holds 400,000 to 550,000 clones, about an eighth seen once. The sequence came from a woman between 18 and 30 years old in good health. The V call is TRBV5-1, the J call TRBJ2-5; either TRBD1 or TRBD2 may fit D (5 bases each). Material: naive CD4+ T cells from blood. CDR3 DNA sequence: TGCGCCAGCAGCCCGACATCCGGGACCAAAGAGACCCAGTACTTC. It encodes CASSPTSGTKETQYF.